These T cell receptor beta chains were read from a single sample in a study of CD8+ T cells in alopecia areata. Profiling relied on immunoSEQ multiplex PCR, and the TCRdb table lists in-frame clones only, not all of them. The sample comprises approximately 45,000 clones, under 70% of which are singletons, and 20% to 25% rests with the top ten. The sequencing used CD8+ T cells sorted from blood, collected at week 4, from a patient treated with tofacitinib. Receptors originate from a human donor with alopecia areata. Both conserved end residues are part of each CDR3. D genes are given only for firm matches. Rows give clone size only sometimes, using once, few, many, or a class for an expanded clone.

TRBV4-3	TRBJ2-7	TRBD2	NA	TGCGCCAGCAGCCGGGAGCGGGGTGGGGACGAGCAGTACTTC	CASSRERGGDEQYF
TRBV29-1	TRBJ1-2	NA	few	TGCAGCGTTGAATCGCCCGGGGCAGGCTATGGCTACACCTTC	CSVESPGAGYGYTF
TRBV5-1	TRBJ1-2	TRBD1	NA	TGCGCCAGCAGCTCGACAGGGGGTGACGGCTACACCTTC	CASSSTGGDGYTF
TRBV29-1	TRBJ2-7	NA	once	TGCAGCGTTCGGGGTGGAGCCGGTGGGGGCCGAAGCTCCTACGAGCAGTACTTC	CSVRGGAGGGRSSYEQYF
TRBV29-1	TRBJ1-2	NA	NA	TGCAGCGACTACGGACAGACTGAGTGGGGCTATGGCTACACCTTC	CSDYGQTEWGYGYTF
TRBV29-1	TRBJ2-7	NA	NA	TGCAGCGTCCCTGACGGGGCCTCCTACGAGCAGTACTTC	CSVPDGASYEQYF
TRBV4-1	TRBJ2-1	TRBD2	NA	TGCGCCAGCAGCCAAGATCTAGCGGGGGGACTTTACGGTGAGCAGTTCTTC	CASSQDLAGGLYGEQFF
TRBV4-3	TRBJ1-1	NA	NA	TGCGCCAGCAGCCCCTCCCACCCCCCGAACACTGAAGCTTTCTTT	CASSPSHPPNTEAFF
TRBV29-1	TRBJ2-1	TRBD1	NA	TGCAGCGTTCCGGGACAGGGTGAACTGGGCCCCAGAGGAGAGGATGAGCAGTTCTTC	CSVPGQGELGPRGEDEQFF
TRBV7-6	TRBJ2-1	NA	NA	TGTGCCAGCAGCTTAGCTCACGGTCCGCCCCCCAATGAGCAGTTCTTC	CASSLAHGPPPNEQFF
TRBV19	TRBJ2-1	NA	NA	TGTGCCAGTAGTATCCCGGGGACCAATGAGCAGTTCTTC	CASSIPGTNEQFF
TRBV15	TRBJ2-2	NA	once	TGTGCCACCAGCGGGGAGAACACCGGGGAGCTGTTTTTT	CATSGENTGELFF
TRBV14	TRBJ2-1	NA	few	TGTGCCACCGGACCTTACAATGAGCAGTTCTTC	CATGPYNEQFF
TRBV9	TRBJ2-1	NA	medium-sized	TGTGCCAGCAGCGTAACAGCAGAAAAGATCAATGAGCAGTTCTTC	CASSVTAEKINEQFF
TRBV6-5	TRBJ2-1	NA	once	TGTGCCAGCAGGAGCGGAGGTTACAATGAGCAGTTCTTC	CASRSGGYNEQFF
TRBV30	TRBJ1-2	NA	NA	TGTGCCTGGAGTGTGGGGGGGCAGCGCTACCATGGCTACACCTTC	CAWSVGGQRYHGYTF
TRBV27	TRBJ1-1	NA	NA	TGTGCCAGCGGGCAGGACGGATACACTGAAGCTTTCTTT	CASGQDGYTEAFF
TRBV29-1	TRBJ2-2	NA	NA	TGCAGCGTTGTTGGGGATACCGGGGAGCTGTTTTTT	CSVVGDTGELFF
TRBV6-5	TRBJ1-2	NA	NA	TGTGCCAGCAGTAGGTCAGCCGAGGGTGGCTACACCTTC	CASSRSAEGGYTF
TRBV2	TRBJ2-2	NA	NA	TGTGCCAGCAGCCCCGGACAGAACACCGGGGAGCTGTTTTTT	CASSPGQNTGELFF
TRBV13	TRBJ2-7	NA	NA	TGTGCCAGCAGTGTCCTCGCCTCCTACGAGCAGTACTTC	CASSVLASYEQYF
TRBV29-1	TRBJ1-2	NA	NA	TGCAGCGTTGAAGATGACCAGGGAGGTTTCTTTGGCGGCTACACCTTC	CSVEDDQGGFFGGYTF
TRBV29-1	TRBJ2-7	NA	few	TGCAGCGTTGAAGTGGACGGCCGGTGGCAGTACTTC	CSVEVDGRWQYF
TRBV30	TRBJ2-7	TRBD1	NA	TGTGCCTGGAGTATCGGACAGGGTACCTACGAGCAGTACTTC	CAWSIGQGTYEQYF
TRBV7-9	TRBJ2-3	NA	NA	TGTGCCAGCACCGGTGCAGGCCGCCGTGGGTATTTT	CASTGAGRRGYF
TRBV2	TRBJ2-7	NA	NA	TGTGCCGGGAGCAGGGGCCTCTCCTACGAGCAGTACTTC	CAGSRGLSYEQYF
TRBV4-1	TRBJ2-3	TRBD2	NA	TGCGCCAGCAGCCAAGATGGGAAGCGGGGGTGGTCAGATACGCAGTATTTT	CASSQDGKRGWSDTQYF
TRBV29-1	TRBJ1-1	NA	NA	TGCAGCGTTGAGGAGCCTAGAGGAGCTTTCTTT	CSVEEPRGAFF
TRBV28	TRBJ2-7	TRBD1	few	TGTGCCAGCACCCCGACAGGGTGGTACGAGCAGTACTTC	CASTPTGWYEQYF
TRBV7-8	TRBJ2-2	NA	few	TGTGCCAGCAAAGCTAGCATCACCGGGGAGCTGTTTTTT	CASKASITGELFF
TRBV6-5	TRBJ1-6	NA	NA	TGTGCCAGCAGTTACTCGGCGAATTCACCCCTCCACTTT	CASSYSANSPLHF
TRBV27	TRBJ2-7	NA	NA	TGTGCCAGCAGTAGGCGACTCATGGACGAGCAGTACTTC	CASSRRLMDEQYF
TRBV25-1	TRBJ2-7	NA	NA	TGTGCCAGCAGCCCGAGCTCCTACGAGCAGTACTTC	CASSPSSYEQYF
TRBV29-1	TRBJ2-7	TRBD2	NA	TGCAGCGTAGCGGGACGGCCAGACGAGCAGTACTTC	CSVAGRPDEQYF
TRBV30	TRBJ2-1	TRBD2	NA	TGTGCCTGGGGACTAGGCTCCAATGAGCAGTTCTTC	CAWGLGSNEQFF
TRBV30	TRBJ1-2	NA	NA	TGTGCCTGGAGTGTGTCTGCTAACTATGGCTACACCTTC	CAWSVSANYGYTF
TRBV30	TRBJ1-5	NA	NA	TGTGCCTGGAGCGATGACTTTAGTGGACAGCCCCAGCATTTT	CAWSDDFSGQPQHF
TRBV29-1	TRBJ2-2	NA	NA	TGCAGCGTTCCCAGAGGGGCCAGCGCCGGGGAGCTGTTTTTT	CSVPRGASAGELFF
TRBV7-2	TRBJ2-1	TRBD2	NA	TGTGCCAGCAGCTTTGGGGGGGGTCCCTACAATGAGCAGTTCTTC	CASSFGGGPYNEQFF
TRBV30	TRBJ2-1	NA	NA	TGTGCCTGGAGTACAACAGGGTACAATGAGCAGTTCTTC	CAWSTTGYNEQFF
TRBV29-1	TRBJ1-1	TRBD1	once	TGCAGCGTTGTTGGTACAGGGGGACCTGAAGCTTTCTTT	CSVVGTGGPEAFF
TRBV18	TRBJ2-5	TRBD1	NA	TGTGCCAGCTCACCGAGGGAGGGACAGGGGCTAGAGACCCAGTACTTC	CASSPREGQGLETQYF
TRBV21-1	TRBJ1-5	NA	NA	TGTGCCAGCAGGAGCGGACAGGGGGCGTTTCAGCCCCAGCATTTT	CASRSGQGAFQPQHF
TRBV14	TRBJ2-3	NA	NA	TGTGCCAGCAGCCTTAGGGTCCGGGACCACGACAACACAGATACGCAGTATTTT	CASSLRVRDHDNTDTQYF
TRBV30	TRBJ2-7	TRBD1	NA	TGTGCCTGGACTGGTGGGCAGGGGGCGAGCGAGCAGTACTTC	CAWTGGQGASEQYF
TRBV27	TRBJ1-5	NA	few	TGTGCCAGCAGTTTATTCTCGGACGCGAATCAGCCCCAGCATTTT	CASSLFSDANQPQHF
TRBV6-5	TRBJ2-5	NA	few	TGTGCCAGCAGTACCCCTAGTTTTTCGGAGACCCAGTACTTC	CASSTPSFSETQYF
TRBV30	TRBJ2-7	TRBD1	NA	TGTGCCTGGAGTCACACAGGGGACGAGCAGTACTTC	CAWSHTGDEQYF
TRBV28	TRBJ2-5	NA	NA	TGTGCCAGCAGTTTGGCCTCTAAAGAGACCCAGTACTTC	CASSLASKETQYF
TRBV27	TRBJ2-5	NA	NA	TGTGCCAGCAGTCAGCCGGACAGCCAAGAGACCCAGTACTTC	CASSQPDSQETQYF
TRBV4-3	TRBJ1-2	NA	NA	TGCGCCAGCAGCCAAGATACAGGGTTATCTCGGGGCTACACCTTC	CASSQDTGLSRGYTF
TRBV29-1	TRBJ2-3	NA	NA	TGCAGCGTTGAGGCTGAACGGGCAGATACGCAGTATTTT	CSVEAERADTQYF
TRBV7-9	TRBJ2-7	NA	NA	TGTGCCAGCAGGTCAGGGAATACCTACGAGCAGTACTTC	CASRSGNTYEQYF
TRBV13	TRBJ2-3	NA	NA	TGTGCCAGCAGCTTCGACGGGGGAGGAGATACGCAGTATTTT	CASSFDGGGDTQYF
TRBV2	TRBJ2-5	NA	NA	TGTGCCAGCAGTGAAGCGGACCTAGAGACCCAGTACTTC	CASSEADLETQYF
TRBV18	TRBJ2-7	TRBD1	NA	TGTGCCAGCTCGCCCGACAGGGGTGAACCCTACGAGCAGTACTTC	CASSPDRGEPYEQYF
TRBV9	TRBJ2-1	NA	once	TGTGCCAGCAGCGTAAACAATGAGCAGTTCTTC	CASSVNNEQFF
TRBV19	TRBJ2-7	TRBD1	few	TGTGCCAGTAGTCCATGGGACAGTTCCTACGAGCAGTACTTC	CASSPWDSSYEQYF